A selection of T cell receptor beta chains follows, all from one sample in a study of regulatory T cells in long-lasting Graves disease. One entry per CDR3 protein, called by TCRdb with MiXCR from the multiplex PCR reads. Of approximately 470,000 distinct CDR3 sequences in the sample, 20% were seen once. Sequencing used peripheral blood mononuclear cells (PBMCs), obtained when the disease was refractory, from a patient treated with antithyroid drugs. All receptors come from a female donor with Graves disease. Both conserved end residues are part of each CDR3. D genes are given only for firm matches. Rows give clone size only sometimes, using once, few, many, or a class for an expanded clone.

TRBV28,TRBJ2-1,-,-,TGTGCCAGCAGGGCTAGCGTGAGGGGGAATGAGCAGTTCTTC,CASRASVRGNEQFF
TRBV20-1,TRBJ2-2,-,TRBD2,TGCAGTGCCACCGGGACTAGCGGGAACACCGGGGAGCTGTTTTTT,CSATGTSGNTGELFF
TRBV7-9,TRBJ1-1,-,-,TGTGCCAGCAGCCCAGAGGCAGGGCCGGGGGCTTTCTTT,CASSPEAGPGAFF
TRBV5-1,TRBJ1-5,many,-,TGTGCCAGCAGCTTAGGGACCAATCAGCCCCAGCATTTT,CASSLGTNQPQHF
TRBV5-1,TRBJ1-1,-,-,TGCGCCAGCAGCCCCACAGAGGGGCCTTACACTGAAGCTTTCTTT,CASSPTEGPYTEAFF
TRBV6-1,TRBJ1-4,many,-,TGTGCCAGCAGGGACAGAGCAACTAATGAAAAACTGTTTTTT,CASRDRATNEKLFF
TRBV6-9,TRBJ2-7,-,TRBD2,TGTGCCAACAGTTACTCACTAGCGGGAGTTTACGAGCAGTACTTC,CANSYSLAGVYEQYF
TRBV28,TRBJ1-1,few,-,TGTGCCAGCAGTCCCACAATGAGGTCACGGGGCACTGAAGCTTTCTTT,CASSPTMRSRGTEAFF
TRBV5-6,TRBJ2-6,-,TRBD1,TGTGCCAGCAGCACCCCGGGACAGGGGGCCAACGTCCTGACTTTC,CASSTPGQGANVLTF
TRBV28,TRBJ1-5,many,-,TGTGCCAGCAGACAGGACAATCAGCCCCAGCATTTT,CASRQDNQPQHF
TRBV7-8,TRBJ2-5,many,-,TGTGCCAGCAGCTTAGCACTACAGGACGAGACCCAGTACTTC,CASSLALQDETQYF
TRBV7-3,TRBJ2-7,-,-,TGTGCCAGCAGCCAAAATTTTGGGCCCTTAGACGAGCAGTACTTC,CASSQNFGPLDEQYF
TRBV27,TRBJ2-3,-,TRBD1,TGTGCCAGCAGTTTATCCGCAGGGGGAAGTGATACGCAGTATTTT,CASSLSAGGSDTQYF
TRBV5-6,TRBJ1-2,-,-,TGTGCCAGCAGCTTGTCTCAGGGCCTCGGGGGCTACACCTTC,CASSLSQGLGGYTF
TRBV11-2,TRBJ1-3,many,-,TGTGCCAGCAGCTTAACAGGAGGATTCTCTGGAAACACCATATATTTT,CASSLTGGFSGNTIYF
TRBV7-9,TRBJ2-7,many,TRBD2,TGTGCCAGCAGCTTAGAGGCGGGAGCCGAGCAGTACTTC,CASSLEAGAEQYF
TRBV20-1,TRBJ1-2,many,-,TGCAGTGCTAGAGATCACGGAGCAAACTATGGCTACACCTTC,CSARDHGANYGYTF
TRBV6-1,TRBJ1-6,many,-,TGTGCCAGCACCGAAGGGCCAGGACTCTATAATTCACCCCTCCACTTT,CASTEGPGLYNSPLHF
TRBV19,TRBJ1-5,many,-,TGTGCCAGTAGTCTTCTTTATCAGCCCCAGCATTTT,CASSLLYQPQHF
TRBV27,TRBJ2-2,few,-,TGTGCCAGCAGTTTTTGGCGGGAGAACACCGGGGAGCTGTTTTTT,CASSFWRENTGELFF
TRBV5-1,TRBJ2-2,few,TRBD1,TGCGCCAGCAGCTTGGAACAGGGGCCGACCGGGGAGCTGTTTTTT,CASSLEQGPTGELFF
TRBV7-2,TRBJ1-1,-,-,TGTGCCAGCAGCCAATCTAGGGGGGCGGTGAACACTGAAGCTTTCTTT,CASSQSRGAVNTEAFF
TRBV5-1,TRBJ2-7,-,TRBD2,TGCGCCAGCAGCCTGGAGCGGGGCTCGCACGAGCAGTACTTC,CASSLERGSHEQYF
TRBV20-1,TRBJ1-3,-,-,TGCAGTGCTAGAGTCCGAGGGACGGGTGGAAACACCATATATTTT,CSARVRGTGGNTIYF
TRBV6-5,TRBJ1-5,many,-,TGTGCCAGCAGTTACTCGACGGGTCAGCCCCAGCATTTT,CASSYSTGQPQHF
TRBV29-1,TRBJ2-7,few,TRBD2,TGCAGCGTTGAAAAACGGGGGGCCTACGAGCAGTACTTC,CSVEKRGAYEQYF
TRBV29-1,TRBJ1-2,few,-,TGCAGCGTTTTGGGGGGGACTTCGGGGAAAGCTAACTATGGCTACACCTTC,CSVLGGTSGKANYGYTF
TRBV27,TRBJ1-2,many,-,TGTGCCAGCAAATTTCGGGGCGGCCCCTCGGACTATGGCTACACCTTC,CASKFRGGPSDYGYTF
TRBV25-1,TRBJ1-6,many,TRBD1,TGTGCCAGCAGTGAAGAGGACAGGGATAATTCACCCCTCCACTTT,CASSEEDRDNSPLHF
TRBV20-1,TRBJ1-2,-,-,TGCAGTGCTAGTAGTCAGATACCGAACTATGGCTACACCTTC,CSASSQIPNYGYTF
TRBV28,TRBJ2-1,-,-,TGTGCCAGCAGCATCCCCTACGGGGAGGCTTACAATGAGCAGTTCTTC,CASSIPYGEAYNEQFF
TRBV27,TRBJ1-2,many,-,TGTGCCAGCAGCCCCGGGAGTAGCTATGGCTACACCTTC,CASSPGSSYGYTF
TRBV14,TRBJ2-3,-,-,TGTGCCAGCAGCCACCTATTAGCGGATTCCACAGATACGCAGTATTTT,CASSHLLADSTDTQYF
TRBV9,TRBJ2-5,few,-,TGTGCCAGCAGCGTAGAGGGGGAAGGAAAGGAGACCCAGTACTTC,CASSVEGEGKETQYF
TRBV2,TRBJ1-1,many,-,TGTGCCAGCATGGTGATGGGGGACACTGAAGCTTTCTTT,CASMVMGDTEAFF
TRBV29-1,TRBJ2-1,-,-,TGCAGCGTTGTCCTAAGCAACAGTCCCTACAATGAGCAGTTCTTC,CSVVLSNSPYNEQFF
TRBV2,TRBJ2-5,many,-,TGTGCCAGCAGGGAGATACAGGGCTCCTGGGAGACCCAGTACTTC,CASREIQGSWETQYF
TRBV5-1,TRBJ2-5,few,-,TGCGCCAGCACCTTAGGGTTGAAGGGGAAAGAGACCCAGTACTTC,CASTLGLKGKETQYF
TRBV29-1,TRBJ1-2,-,-,TGCAGCGCCTCCCACATCAGGGGCCGGGGAGGCTACACCTTC,CSASHIRGRGGYTF
TRBV28,TRBJ2-2,-,-,TGTGCCAGCAGTGGGGACTCTTTGATTAATACCGGGGAGCTGTTTTTT,CASSGDSLINTGELFF